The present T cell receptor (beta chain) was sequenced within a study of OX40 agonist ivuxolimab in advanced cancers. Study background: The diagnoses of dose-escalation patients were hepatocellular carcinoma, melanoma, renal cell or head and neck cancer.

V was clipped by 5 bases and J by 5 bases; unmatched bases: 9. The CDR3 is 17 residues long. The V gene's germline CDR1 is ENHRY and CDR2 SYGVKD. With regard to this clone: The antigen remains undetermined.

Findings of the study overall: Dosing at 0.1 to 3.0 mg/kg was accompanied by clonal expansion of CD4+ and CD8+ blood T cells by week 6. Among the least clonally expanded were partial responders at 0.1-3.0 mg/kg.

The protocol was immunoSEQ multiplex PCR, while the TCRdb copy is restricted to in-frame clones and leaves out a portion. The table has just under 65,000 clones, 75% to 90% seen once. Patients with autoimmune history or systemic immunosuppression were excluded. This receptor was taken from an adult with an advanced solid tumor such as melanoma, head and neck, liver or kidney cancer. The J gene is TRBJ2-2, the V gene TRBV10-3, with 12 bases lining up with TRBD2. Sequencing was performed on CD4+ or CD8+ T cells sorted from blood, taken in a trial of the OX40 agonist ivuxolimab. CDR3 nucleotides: TGTGCCATCAGTTTTAGCGGGACTAGCGGGCCGACCGGGGAGCTGTTTTTT. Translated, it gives CAISFSGTSGPTGELFF.